Listed below are T cell receptor beta chains from one sample, sequenced in a study of blood T cells in healthy people across ages. TCRdb processed the 5' RACE reads anew with MiXCR; each CDR3 protein has one entry. The sample holds roughly 860,000 distinct CDR3 sequences; roughly 60% are singletons and the top ten take 28%. The specimen was blood. These receptors all come from a man aged 25 to 40 in good health. CDR3s leave out the opening cysteine and the closing phenylalanine or tryptophan. The D gene is left open where the match is weak. A row's size may be missing; if present it is once, few, many or a size class.

j_gene	v_gene	abundance	d_gene	CDR3aa
TRBJ2-5	TRBV20-1	.	TRBD1	SASHRGTGLLEQY
TRBJ2-6	TRBV27	once	.	ASSLSGGSSGANVLT
TRBJ2-5	TRBV4-3	.	TRBD2	ASSQEGLAGGQVQETQY
TRBJ2-5	TRBV6-5	.	.	ASSYGPRGAYNEQY
TRBJ2-7	TRBV10-2	few	TRBD1	ASTRDRGPYEQY
TRBJ2-7	TRBV29-1	.	TRBD1	SVYNRGTYEQY
TRBJ2-7	TRBV12-3/TRBV12-4	few	.	ASSRTGLSSYEQY
TRBJ1-1	TRBV25-1	.	.	ASSPGGFMNTEAF
TRBJ2-4	TRBV10-3	few	TRBD1	AISEPVTGSNIQY
.	TRBV24-1	.	.	ATSDAGYEQY
TRBJ2-4	TRBV6-2/TRBV6-3	.	.	ASSPHGEDIQY